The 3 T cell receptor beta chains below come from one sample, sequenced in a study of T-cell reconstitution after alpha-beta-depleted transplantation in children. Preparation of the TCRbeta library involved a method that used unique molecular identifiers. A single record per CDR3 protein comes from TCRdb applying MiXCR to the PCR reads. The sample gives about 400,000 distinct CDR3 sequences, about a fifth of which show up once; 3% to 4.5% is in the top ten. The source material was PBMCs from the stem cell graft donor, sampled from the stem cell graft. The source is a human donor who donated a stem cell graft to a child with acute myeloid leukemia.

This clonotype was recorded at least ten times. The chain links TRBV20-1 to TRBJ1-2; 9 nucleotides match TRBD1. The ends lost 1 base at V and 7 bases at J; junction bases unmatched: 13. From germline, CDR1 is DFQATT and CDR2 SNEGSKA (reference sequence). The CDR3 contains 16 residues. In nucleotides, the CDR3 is TGCAGTGCTAGAGCCCCACGACAACAGGGGGCTCTTGGCTACACCTTC. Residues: CSARAPRQQGALGYTF.

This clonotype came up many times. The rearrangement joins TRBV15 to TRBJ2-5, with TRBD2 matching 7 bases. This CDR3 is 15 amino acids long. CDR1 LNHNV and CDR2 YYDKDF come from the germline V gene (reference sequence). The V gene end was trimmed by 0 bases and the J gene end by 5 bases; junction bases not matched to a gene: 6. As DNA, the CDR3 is TGTGCCACCAGCAGAGATGTGGGGGGGAGTGAGACCCAGTACTTC. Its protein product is CATSRDVGGSETQYF.

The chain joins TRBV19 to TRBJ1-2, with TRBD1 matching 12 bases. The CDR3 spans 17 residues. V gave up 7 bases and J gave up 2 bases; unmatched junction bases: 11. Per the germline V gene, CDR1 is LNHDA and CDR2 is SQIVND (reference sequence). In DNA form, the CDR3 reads TGTGCCAGTAATGTCTGGGACAGGGGGCTGGAGAACTATGGCTACACCTTC. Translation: CASNVWDRGLENYGYTF.